This T cell receptor beta chain is drawn from a study of beta chain features in type 1 diabetes. In regard to this clone: The antigen is unknown.

Study-level results: Shortening of TCRB CDR3s, moderate but significant, appeared in all four CD4+ subsets of Type 1 diabetes patients. Because the template was cDNA, high-expressing cells might be over-represented.

Expressed TCRB transcripts were sequenced, since all the RNA that had been isolated was reverse transcribed. The method was immunoSEQ multiplex PCR; TCRdb's version includes in-frame clones alone and lacks a portion of them. This table holds about 150,000 clones, over 8.5% found once. V was pared by 8 bases and J by 10 bases, with 9 bases between. This CDR3 is built from 10 residues. From germline, CDR1 is SEHNR and CDR2 FQNEAQ (reference sequence). V is TRBV7-9 and J is TRBJ2-1; D uncertain. The sequence derives from a man aged 18 to 35 in good health. Material: central memory CD4+ T cells from blood. The CDR3 nucleotides are TGTGCCAGCGGTCAGGTCGAGCAGTTCTTC. Amino acids: CASGQVEQFF.